These 31 T cell receptor beta chains originate from one sample sequenced in a study of Ad26.COV2.S vaccination and SARS-CoV-2 variants. The assay was immunoSEQ multiplex PCR, and TCRdb's table has in-frame clones only and misses some. This repertoire shows over 85,000 clones, approximately 77% found once; its top ten account for about 17%. Sequencing was performed on peripheral blood, taken after recovery from COVID-19. These receptors all come from a human donor who had recovered from COVID-19.

The CDR3 DNA sequence: TGTGCCAGCAGCTATTTAACAGGGCGCGGCACTGAAGCTTTCTTT. This translates into CASSYLTGRGTEAFF. The rearrangement links TRBV28 to TRBJ1-1; D might be TRBD1 (6 bases). This CDR3 comprises 15 residues. Germline lookup yields CDR1 MDHEN and CDR2 SYDVKM. Deletions cut 6 bases from V and 4 bases from J, with 18 bases between. Together with reference TRBV28 and TRBJ1-1, the CDR3 gives the full variable domain: DVKVTQSSRYLVKRTGEKVFLECVQDMDHENMFWYRQDPGLGLRLIYFSYDVKMKEKGDIPEGYSVSREKKERFSLILESASTNQTSMYLCASSYLTGRGTEAFFGQGTRLTVV.

The rearrangement uses TRBV18 and TRBJ2-3; 10 bases are shared with TRBD1. V lost 6 bases and J lost 2; bases outside the gene matches: 5. Germline V CDR1 and CDR2: KGHSH, LQKENI. There are 15 residues in the CDR3. CDR3 coding DNA: TGTGCCAGCTCGGGGACAGGGGTTTCCACAGATACGCAGTATTTT. It translates to CASSGTGVSTDTQYF.

The chain carries TRBV7-9 and TRBJ1-4, with no clear D. The CDR3 sequence is 13 residues long. V was pared by 3 bases and J by 5 bases, with 7 bases between. Looked up from germline, CDR1 is SEHNR and CDR2 is FQNEAQ (reference sequence). The CDR3 region has the DNA TGTGCCAGCAGCTTTATCGGAAATGAAAAACTGTTTTTT. It yields the protein CASSFIGNEKLFF. Drawing the rest from reference TRBV7-9 and TRBJ1-4, the complete variable domain is DTGVSQNPRHKITKRGQNVTFRCDPISEHNRLYWYRQTLGQGPEFLTYFQNEAQLEKSRLLSDRFSAERPKGSFSTLEIQRTEQGDSAMYLCASSFIGNEKLFFGSGTQLSVL.

The V gene is TRBV6-5, the J gene TRBJ2-7; D not certain. The germline V gene has CDR1 MNHEY and CDR2 SVGAGI. The length of the CDR3 is 12 residues. Trimming left V 8 bases short and J 9 bases short, with 17 bases between. The CDR3 nucleotides are TGTGCCAGCCCGGGTCCATACTATGGGCAGTACTTC. Encoded protein: CASPGPYYGQYF.

The V and J genes are TRBV7-2 and TRBJ2-7; D remains ambiguous. The CDR3 loop spans 14 amino acids. The V end lost 5 bases, the J end lost 3 bases, and 14 bases lay between the germline ends. CDR1 is SGHTA and CDR2 is FQGNSA in the germline V gene. The CDR3 nucleotides are TGTGCCAGCAGCACCCGTGGCGGCAGCTACGAGCAGTACTTC. Translation gives CASSTRGGSYEQYF.

This clone was recorded a few times. V and J are TRBV7-8 and TRBJ1-5; TRBD1 matches at 9 bases. The length of the CDR3 is 15 residues. The junction had 5 bases not matched to a gene; V was cut back by 3 bases and J by 5 bases. Germline loops: CDR1 SGHVS, CDR2 FQNEAQ. This CDR3 reads CASSLFRTGDQPQHF. The CDR3 DNA follows: TGTGCCAGCAGCTTGTTCAGGACAGGGGATCAGCCCCAGCATTTT.

The rearrangement links TRBV4-3 to TRBJ2-7, with 8 bases that match TRBD2. Germline assignment: CDR1 LGHNA and CDR2 YSLEER. Trimming cost V 3 bases and J 4 bases; bases outside gene matches: 2. This CDR3 contains 13 residues. CDR3 nucleotides: TGCGCCAGCAGCCAGGCTAGCGGGTACGAGCAGTACTTC. It yields the protein CASSQASGYEQYF.

The gene calls are TRBV7-8 and TRBJ2-5; no definite D call. The CDR3 length is 14 residues. V lost 5 bases and J 2 bases, leaving 12 bases between the germline ends. Germline V gene data show CDR1 as SGHVS and CDR2 as FQNEAQ. The CDR3 spells CASSQGRTQETQYF. CDR3 coding DNA: TGTGCCAGCAGCCAAGGACGAACTCAAGAGACCCAGTACTTC.

V and J are TRBV18 and TRBJ2-7; D gene unclear. The CDR3 loop spans 15 amino acids. Deletions cut 3 bases from V and 1 base from J, with 13 bases between. Germline V gene sequence: CDR1 KGHSH, CDR2 LQKENI. The CDR3 nucleotides read TGTGCCAGCTCACCGAGTCCGTACCTTTCCTACGAGCAGTACTTC. Its protein product is CASSPSPYLSYEQYF.

This clone was counted a single time. The gene calls are TRBV27 and TRBJ2-2; the D is unclear. The CDR3 has 12 residues. Germline V gene data show CDR1 as MNHEY and CDR2 as SMNVEV (reference sequence). Trimming left V 4 bases short and J 7 bases short, with 7 bases between. CDR3 nucleotides: TGTGCCAGCAGTTCGGTGGGCGGGGAGCTGTTTTTT. Translated, it gives CASSSVGGELFF.

The genes are TRBV4-3 and TRBJ2-1; D not certain. Germline V CDR1 and CDR2: LGHNA, YSLEER. CDR3 length equals 16 residues. Trimming left V 1 base short and J 6 bases short, with 16 bases between. CDR3 sequence: CASSQVYKGLGNEQFF. CDR3 DNA: TGCGCCAGCAGCCAAGTGTACAAGGGTCTGGGCAATGAGCAGTTCTTC.

The chain carries TRBV5-4 and TRBJ2-1; the D is unclear. Germline CDR1 is SGHNT and CDR2 is YYREEE (reference sequence). This CDR3 spans 13 amino acids. Trimming pared 4 bases from V and 8 bases from J, leaving 13 bases between. CDR3 sequence: CASSTPFRDEQFF. The CDR3 nucleotides read TGTGCCAGCAGCACCCCGTTTAGGGATGAGCAGTTCTTC.

This clone was counted a few times. The gene calls are TRBV6-5 and TRBJ2-7, with 8 bases aligning to TRBD1. J lost 4 bases, V lost 4 bases, and 6 bases had no gene match. This CDR3 comprises 14 residues. Per germline, CDR1 MNHEY and CDR2 SVGAGI. CDR3 residues: CASSSRTGRYEQYF. The CDR3 nucleotides read TGTGCCAGCAGTTCTCGGACAGGGAGATACGAGCAGTACTTC.

The chain joins TRBV29-1 to TRBJ1-3; the match to TRBD1 covers 7 bases. The V and J ends lost 1 base and 7 bases, in that order; junction bases with no gene match: 13. The CDR3 totals 16 residues. The V gene's germline CDR1 is SQVTM and CDR2 ANQGSEA. The CDR3 region is CSVEGPTGQAGNTIYF. DNA for the CDR3: TGCAGCGTTGAAGGACCGACAGGGCAAGCCGGGAACACCATATATTTT.

This clone was observed once. The gene calls are TRBV5-1 and TRBJ2-2; D call uncertain. The CDR3 contains 15 residues. Deletions cut 5 bases from V and 0 bases from J, with 11 bases between. Germline lookup yields CDR1 SGHRS and CDR2 YFSETQ. CDR3 in DNA: TGCGCCAGCAGTAGGAAGGACCCGAACACCGGGGAGCTGTTTTTT. This encodes CASSRKDPNTGELFF.

This chain connects TRBV2 to TRBJ2-7; the D gene is possibly TRBD2 (6 bases). V was cut by 7 bases and J by 6 bases, with 16 bases left in between. From germline, CDR1 is SNHLY and CDR2 FYNNEI. There are 13 residues in the CDR3. DNA of the CDR3: TGTGCCAGCAAAGAGCGGGTTGGGGTCGAGCAGTACTTC. It is translated as CASKERVGVEQYF.

V usage is TRBV27 and J usage is TRBJ2-3; 14 positions match TRBD2. This CDR3 region has 17 residues. Per the germline V gene, CDR1 is MNHEY and CDR2 is SMNVEV (reference sequence). The trim removed 6 bases at V and 3 bases at J, leaving 8 bases unmatched. The CDR3 is CASSAMTSGRATDTQYF. CDR3 DNA sequence: TGTGCCAGCAGCGCCATGACTAGCGGGAGGGCAACAGATACGCAGTATTTT.

This chain links TRBV4-1 with TRBJ2-1; 14 nucleotides match TRBD2. V dropped 4 bases and J dropped 7; count of bases not matched to a gene: 6. The CDR3 spans 16 residues. In germline, CDR1 is MGHRA, CDR2 YSYEKL. CDR3 residues: CASSRGLAGGINEQFF. The CDR3 bases are TGCGCCAGCAGCCGAGGACTAGCGGGAGGAATTAATGAGCAGTTCTTC.

This chain links TRBV18 with TRBJ2-5, with 7 bases matching TRBD2. The CDR3 consists of 13 residues. CDR1 is KGHSH, CDR2 LQKENI, per germline. V shed 3 bases and J 5 bases; nucleotides not matched to a gene: 3. CDR3 sequence (DNA): TGTGCCAGCTCACCCGCGGGAGCGGAGACCCAGTACTTC. Translating it yields CASSPAGAETQYF.

This chain joins TRBV4-3 and TRBJ2-3, with 7 bases aligning to TRBD1. CDR3 length: 14 residues. V gave up 5 bases and J gave up 2 bases; unmatched junction bases: 4. Germline CDR1 reads LGHNA; CDR2 reads YSLEER. The CDR3: CASSWGQTTDTQYF. In nucleotides, the CDR3 is TGCGCCAGCAGCTGGGGACAGACCACAGATACGCAGTATTTT.

The rearrangement joins TRBV9 to TRBJ1-2, with 7 bases fitting TRBD1. J gave up 8 bases and V 4 bases, and 11 bases lay outside the gene matches. CDR1 is SGDLS and CDR2 is YYNGEE in the germline V gene. The CDR3 has 14 residues. The CDR3 nucleotides are TGTGCCAGCAGCCCAAGCTCTGGGGGACAGGGCTACACCTTC. It yields the protein CASSPSSGGQGYTF.

The table lists this clone with a count of one. The chain links TRBV7-7 to TRBJ2-2; TRBD2 matches 8 bases. The junction had 11 bases not matched to a gene; V was cut back by 3 bases and J by 5 bases. The CDR3 loop spans 17 amino acids. CDR1 is SSHAT and CDR2 is FNYEAQ in the germline V gene (reference sequence). Here the CDR3 reads CASSLTPGLGNTGELFF. In nucleotides, the CDR3 is TGTGCCAGCAGCTTGACTCCGGGACTAGGAAATACCGGGGAGCTGTTTTTT.

Written as DNA, the CDR3 is TGTGCCAATCATACGGGACGTGCGGGCAATCAGCCCCAGCATTTT. This translates into CANHTGRAGNQPQHF. This chain uses TRBV19 with TRBJ1-5; the D gene is possibly TRBD1 (5 bases). The length of the CDR3 is 15 residues. Per the germline V gene, CDR1 is LNHDA and CDR2 is SQIVND (reference sequence). Trimming cost V 10 bases and J 2 bases, with 18 bases left between them.

The rearrangement uses TRBV4-1 and TRBJ1-1; 9 bases map to TRBD1. CDR3 length equals 15 residues. V dropped 3 bases and J dropped 1; count of bases not matched to a gene: 3. CDR1 and CDR2 (germline): MGHRA, YSYEKL. In DNA, the CDR3 is TGCGCCAGCAGCCAGATGGGACAGGGGAACACTGAAGCTTTCTTT. Translated, it gives CASSQMGQGNTEAFF.

This clone turned up a few times. The V and J genes are TRBV3-1 (or the pseudogene TRBV3-2) and TRBJ1-5; D not resolved. The germline V and J ends were trimmed by 3 bases and 5 bases, with 5 bases remaining between them. This CDR3 has 12 residues. Germline lookup yields CDR1 LGHDT and CDR2 YNNKEL (reference sequence). The DNA of the CDR3 is TGTGCCAGCAGCCAGAGGGATCAGCCCCAGCATTTT. Its translation: CASSQRDQPQHF.

This clone was counted a few times. The CDR3 DNA is TGTGCCAGCAGTATTAACAGGGCCTACGAGCAGTACTTC. It codes for CASSINRAYEQYF. The chain joins TRBV6-5 to TRBJ2-7; maybe TRBD1 (6 bases). The CDR3 loop spans 13 amino acids. Trimming shortened V by 5 bases and J by 2 bases, and 10 bases separated the two germline ends. Looked up from germline, CDR1 is MNHEY and CDR2 is SVGAGI.

This clone showed up just a few times. The J gene is TRBJ2-7, the V gene TRBV13; TRBD2 matches 10 bases. Germline loops: CDR1 PRHDT, CDR2 FYEKMQ (reference sequence). There are 17 residues in the CDR3. V lost 4 bases, J lost 3 bases, and 12 bases stayed unmatched. This chain's CDR3 is CASSSLARGLADYEQYF. CDR3 in DNA: TGTGCCAGCAGCTCCCTTGCGCGCGGACTAGCGGACTACGAGCAGTACTTC.

V and J are TRBV7-6 and TRBJ2-5; D call uncertain. The CDR3 extends over 12 amino acids. Trimming removed 5 bases from V and 0 bases from J, with 4 bases in between. Germline CDR1 and CDR2: SGHVS and FNYEAQ. The CDR3 spells CASSPYQETQYF. The CDR3 DNA is TGTGCCAGCAGCCCGTACCAAGAGACCCAGTACTTC.

The V call is TRBV13, the J call TRBJ2-7; maybe TRBD1 (5 bases). V lost 4 bases, J lost 2 bases, and 12 bases lay in between. Germline CDR1 reads PRHDT; CDR2 reads FYEKMQ (reference sequence). This CDR3 has 14 amino acids. CDR3 sequence: CASSSTGHTYEQYF. In nucleotides, the CDR3 is TGTGCCAGCAGCTCTACCGGACACACCTACGAGCAGTACTTC.

The rearrangement joins TRBV7-6 to TRBJ2-7, with TRBD2 identical over 9 bases. The V and J ends lost 4 bases and 7 bases, in that order; junction bases with no gene match: 5. CDR1 is SGHVS, CDR2 FNYEAQ, per germline. The CDR3 contains 13 residues. The chain's CDR3 is CASSSREGLEQYF. The CDR3 DNA follows: TGTGCCAGCAGCTCGCGGGAGGGCCTTGAGCAGTACTTC.

The chain combines TRBV6-2 or TRBV6-3 with TRBJ1-2; possible D gene TRBD1, 6 bases. CDR1 is MNHEY, CDR2 SVGEGT, per germline. This CDR3 region has 14 residues. The V end lost 4 bases, the J end lost 0 bases, and 9 bases lay between the germline ends. CDR3 DNA: TGTGCCAGCAGTTCCAGGGGATCTAACTATGGCTACACCTTC. It yields the protein CASSSRGSNYGYTF.